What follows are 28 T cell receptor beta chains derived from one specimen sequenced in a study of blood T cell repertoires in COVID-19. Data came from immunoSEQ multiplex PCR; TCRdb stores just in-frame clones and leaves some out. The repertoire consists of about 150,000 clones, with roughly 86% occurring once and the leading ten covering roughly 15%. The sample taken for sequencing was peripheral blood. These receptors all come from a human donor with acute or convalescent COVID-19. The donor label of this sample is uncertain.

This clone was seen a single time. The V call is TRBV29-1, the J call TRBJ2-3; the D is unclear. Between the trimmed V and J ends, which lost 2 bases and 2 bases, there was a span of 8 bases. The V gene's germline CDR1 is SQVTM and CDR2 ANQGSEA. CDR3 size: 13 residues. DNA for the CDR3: TGCAGCGTTGAACTATTTATCACAGATACGCAGTATTTT. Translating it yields CSVELFITDTQYF.

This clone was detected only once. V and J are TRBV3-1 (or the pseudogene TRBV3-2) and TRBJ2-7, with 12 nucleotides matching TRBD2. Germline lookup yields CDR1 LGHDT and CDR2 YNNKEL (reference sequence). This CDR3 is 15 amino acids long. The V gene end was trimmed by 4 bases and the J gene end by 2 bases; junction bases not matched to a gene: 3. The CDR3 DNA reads TGTGCCAGCAGCCTCACTAGCGGGGGGCCCTACGAGCAGTACTTC. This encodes CASSLTSGGPYEQYF.

The CDR3 region is CSVLGQGAYEQYF. CDR3 DNA: TGCAGCGTTCTAGGACAGGGGGCCTACGAGCAGTACTTC. The chain uses TRBV29-1 and TRBJ2-7; TRBD1 matches 10 bases. The CDR3 has 13 amino acids. Germline CDR1 is SQVTM and CDR2 is ANQGSEA. Trimming at V came to 5 bases and at J to 2 bases, leaving 3 bases not matched to a gene.

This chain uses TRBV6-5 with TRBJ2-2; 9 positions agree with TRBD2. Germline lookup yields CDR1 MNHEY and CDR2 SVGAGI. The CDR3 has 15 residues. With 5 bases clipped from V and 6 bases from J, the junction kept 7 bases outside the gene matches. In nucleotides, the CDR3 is TGTGCCAGCAGTAAACGGACTAGCGTTCCCGGGGAGCTGTTTTTT. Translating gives CASSKRTSVPGELFF.

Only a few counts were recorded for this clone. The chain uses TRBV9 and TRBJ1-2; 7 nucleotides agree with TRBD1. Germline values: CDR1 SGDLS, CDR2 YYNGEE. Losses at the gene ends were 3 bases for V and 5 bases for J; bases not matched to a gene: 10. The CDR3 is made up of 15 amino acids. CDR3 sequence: CASSAGQSLRYGYTF. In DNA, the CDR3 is TGTGCCAGCAGCGCGGGACAGTCGTTACGTTATGGCTACACCTTC.

The CDR3 DNA follows: TGCAGTGCTAGTATCCGGGACAGGGTGTCCTACAATGAGCAGTTCTTC. Translation: CSASIRDRVSYNEQFF. The chain recombines TRBV20-1 with TRBJ2-1; TRBD1 matches 9 bases. This CDR3 has 16 amino acids. Germline V gene data show CDR1 as DFQATT and CDR2 as SNEGSKA (reference sequence). Losses at the gene ends were 3 bases for V and 1 base for J; bases not matched to a gene: 7.

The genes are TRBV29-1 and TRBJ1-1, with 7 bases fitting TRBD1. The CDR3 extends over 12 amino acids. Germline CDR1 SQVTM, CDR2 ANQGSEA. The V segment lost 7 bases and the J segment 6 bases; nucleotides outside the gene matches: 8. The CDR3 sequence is CSAQGKVSEAFF. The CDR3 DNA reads TGCAGCGCACAGGGGAAAGTTTCTGAAGCTTTCTTT. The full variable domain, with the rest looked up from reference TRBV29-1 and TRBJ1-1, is SAVISQKPSRDICQRGTSLTIQCQVDSQVTMMFWYRQQPGQSLTLIATANQGSEATYESGFVIDKFPISRPNLTFSTLTVSNMSPEDSSIYLCSAQGKVSEAFFGQGTRLTVV.

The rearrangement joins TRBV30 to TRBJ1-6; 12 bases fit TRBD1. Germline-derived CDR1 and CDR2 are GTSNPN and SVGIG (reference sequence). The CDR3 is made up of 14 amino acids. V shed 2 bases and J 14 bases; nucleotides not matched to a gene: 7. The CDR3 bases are TGTGCCTGGAGTCGGGACAGGGGGCTCGAAACCCTCCACTTT. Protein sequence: CAWSRDRGLETLHF. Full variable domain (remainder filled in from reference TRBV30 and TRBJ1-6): SQTIHQWPATLVQPVGSPLSLECTVEGTSNPNLYWYRQAAGRGLQLLFYSVGIGQISSEVPQNLSASRPQDRQFILSSKKLLLSDSGFYLCAWSRDRGLETLHFGNGTRLTVT.

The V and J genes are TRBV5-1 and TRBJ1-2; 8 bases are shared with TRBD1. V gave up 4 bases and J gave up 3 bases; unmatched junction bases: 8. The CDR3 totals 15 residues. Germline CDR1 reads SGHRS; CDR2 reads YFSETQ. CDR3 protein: CASSPAPTGDYGYTF. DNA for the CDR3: TGCGCCAGCAGCCCAGCCCCGACAGGGGACTATGGCTACACCTTC.

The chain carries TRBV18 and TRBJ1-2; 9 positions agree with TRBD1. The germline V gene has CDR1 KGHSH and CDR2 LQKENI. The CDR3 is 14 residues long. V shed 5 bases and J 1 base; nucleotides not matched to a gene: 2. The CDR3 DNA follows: TGTGCCAGCTCATGGGGACAGGGTAACTATGGCTACACCTTC. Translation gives CASSWGQGNYGYTF.

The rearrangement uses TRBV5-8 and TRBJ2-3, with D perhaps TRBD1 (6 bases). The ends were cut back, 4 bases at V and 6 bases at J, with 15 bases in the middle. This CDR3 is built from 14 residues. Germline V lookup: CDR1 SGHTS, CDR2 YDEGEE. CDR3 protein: CASSQQGIGDTQYF. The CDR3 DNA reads TGTGCCAGCAGCCAACAGGGAATAGGGGATACGCAGTATTTT.

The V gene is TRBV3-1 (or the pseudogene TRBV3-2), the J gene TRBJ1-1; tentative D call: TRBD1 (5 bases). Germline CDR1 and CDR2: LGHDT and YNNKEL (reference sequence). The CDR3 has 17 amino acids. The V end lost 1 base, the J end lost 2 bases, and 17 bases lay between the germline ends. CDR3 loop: CASSQVPTGLLNTEAFF. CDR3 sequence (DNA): TGTGCCAGCAGCCAAGTACCGACGGGACTTCTAAACACTGAAGCTTTCTTT.

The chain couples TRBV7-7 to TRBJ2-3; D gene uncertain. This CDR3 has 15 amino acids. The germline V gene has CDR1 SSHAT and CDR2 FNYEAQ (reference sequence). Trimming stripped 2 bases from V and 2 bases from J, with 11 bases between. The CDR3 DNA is TGTGCCAGCAGCTTAAGTACGCTAGTCACAGATACGCAGTATTTT. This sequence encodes CASSLSTLVTDTQYF. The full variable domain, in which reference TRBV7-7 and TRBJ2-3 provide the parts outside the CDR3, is GAGVSQSPRYKVTKRGQDVTLRCDPISSHATLYWYQQALGQGPEFLTYFNYEAQPDKSGLPSDRFSAERPEGSISTLTIQRTEQRDSAMYRCASSLSTLVTDTQYFGPGTRLTVL.

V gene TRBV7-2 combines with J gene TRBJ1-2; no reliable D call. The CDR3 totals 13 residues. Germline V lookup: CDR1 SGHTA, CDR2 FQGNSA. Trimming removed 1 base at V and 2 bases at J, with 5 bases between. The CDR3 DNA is TGTGCCAGCAGCTTAGGGAGGAACTATGGCTACACCTTC. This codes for CASSLGRNYGYTF.

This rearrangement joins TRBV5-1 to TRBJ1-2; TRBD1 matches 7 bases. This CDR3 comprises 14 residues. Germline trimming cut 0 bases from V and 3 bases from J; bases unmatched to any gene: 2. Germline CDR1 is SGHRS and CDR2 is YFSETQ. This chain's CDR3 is CASSLAGQDYGYTF. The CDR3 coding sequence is TGCGCCAGCAGCTTGGCCGGACAGGACTATGGCTACACCTTC. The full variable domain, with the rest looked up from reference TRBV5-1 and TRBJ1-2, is KAGVTQTPRYLIKTRGQQVTLSCSPISGHRSVSWYQQTPGQGLQFLFEYFSETQRNKGNFPGRFSGRQFSNSRSEMNVSTLELGDSALYLCASSLAGQDYGYTFGSGTRLTVV.

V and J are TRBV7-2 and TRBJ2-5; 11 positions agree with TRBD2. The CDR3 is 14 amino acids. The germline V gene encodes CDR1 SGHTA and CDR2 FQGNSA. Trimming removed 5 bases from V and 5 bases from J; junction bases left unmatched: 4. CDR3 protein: CASSLSSGGETQYF. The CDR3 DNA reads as TGTGCCAGCAGCCTCTCTAGCGGGGGGGAGACCCAGTACTTC.

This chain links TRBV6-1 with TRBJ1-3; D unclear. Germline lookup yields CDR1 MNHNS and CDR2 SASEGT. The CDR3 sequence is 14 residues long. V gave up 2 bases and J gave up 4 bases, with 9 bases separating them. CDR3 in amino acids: CASSETFAGNTIYF. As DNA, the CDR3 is TGTGCCAGCAGTGAAACTTTCGCAGGAAACACCATATATTTT.

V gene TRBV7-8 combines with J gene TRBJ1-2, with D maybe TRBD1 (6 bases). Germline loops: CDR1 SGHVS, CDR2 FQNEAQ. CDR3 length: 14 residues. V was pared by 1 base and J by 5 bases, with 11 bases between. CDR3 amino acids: CASSLGGGQYGYTF. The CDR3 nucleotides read TGTGCCAGCAGCTTAGGAGGGGGACAATATGGCTACACCTTC.

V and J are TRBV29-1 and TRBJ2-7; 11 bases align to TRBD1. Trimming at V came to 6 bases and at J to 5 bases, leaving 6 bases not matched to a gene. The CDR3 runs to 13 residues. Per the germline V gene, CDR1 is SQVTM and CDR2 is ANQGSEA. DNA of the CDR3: TGCAGCGTGACGGGACAGGGGGTCCACGAGCAGTACTTC. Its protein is CSVTGQGVHEQYF.

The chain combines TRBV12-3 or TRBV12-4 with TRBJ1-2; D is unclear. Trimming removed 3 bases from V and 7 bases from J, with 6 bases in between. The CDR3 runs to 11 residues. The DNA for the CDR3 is TGTGCCAGCAGTTTCCCCGGTGGCTACACCTTC. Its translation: CASSFPGGYTF.

The CDR3 loop is CASSSDREETQYF. The CDR3 DNA sequence: TGCGCCAGCAGCTCTGACAGGGAGGAGACCCAGTACTTC. The chain has TRBV5-1 and TRBJ2-5, with 7 bases lining up with TRBD1. The CDR3 loop spans 13 amino acids. Germline V gene sequence: CDR1 SGHRS, CDR2 YFSETQ. Germline trimming cut 3 bases from V and 5 bases from J; bases unmatched to any gene: 4.

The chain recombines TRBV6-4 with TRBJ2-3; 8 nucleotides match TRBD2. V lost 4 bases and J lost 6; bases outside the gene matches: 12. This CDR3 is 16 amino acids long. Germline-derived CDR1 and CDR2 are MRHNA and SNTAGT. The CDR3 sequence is CASSATLAGRRDTQYF. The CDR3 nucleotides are TGTGCCAGCAGTGCCACCTTAGCGGGGAGAAGGGATACGCAGTATTTT.

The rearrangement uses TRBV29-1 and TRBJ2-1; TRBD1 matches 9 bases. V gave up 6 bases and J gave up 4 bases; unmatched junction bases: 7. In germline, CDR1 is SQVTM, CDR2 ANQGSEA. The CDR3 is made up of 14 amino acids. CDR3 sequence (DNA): TGCAGCGTCGGGGGACAGGGCATATACAATGAGCAGTTCTTC. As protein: CSVGGQGIYNEQFF.

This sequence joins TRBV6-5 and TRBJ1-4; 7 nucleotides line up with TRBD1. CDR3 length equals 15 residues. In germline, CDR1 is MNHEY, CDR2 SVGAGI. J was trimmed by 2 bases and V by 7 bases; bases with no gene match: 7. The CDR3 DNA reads TGTGCCAGCACAGCTACAGGGGCCACTAATGAAAAACTGTTTTTT. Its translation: CASTATGATNEKLFF.

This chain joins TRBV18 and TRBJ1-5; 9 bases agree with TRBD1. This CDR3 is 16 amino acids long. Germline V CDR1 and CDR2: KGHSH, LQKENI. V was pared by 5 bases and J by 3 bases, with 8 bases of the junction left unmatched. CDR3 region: CASSKTGTGFNQPQHF. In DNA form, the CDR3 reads TGTGCCAGCTCAAAAACCGGGACAGGGTTCAATCAGCCCCAGCATTTT.

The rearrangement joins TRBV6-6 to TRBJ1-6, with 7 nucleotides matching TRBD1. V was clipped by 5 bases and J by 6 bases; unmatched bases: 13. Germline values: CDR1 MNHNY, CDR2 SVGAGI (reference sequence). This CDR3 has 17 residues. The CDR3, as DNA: TGTGCCAGCAGTCCCCTGCCTCCGGGACAGACTAATTCACCCCTCCACTTT. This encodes CASSPLPPGQTNSPLHF.

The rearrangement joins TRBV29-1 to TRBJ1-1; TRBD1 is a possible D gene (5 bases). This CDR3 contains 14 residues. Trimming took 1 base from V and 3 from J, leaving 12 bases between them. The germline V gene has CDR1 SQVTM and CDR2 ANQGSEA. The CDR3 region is CSVEATGGDTEAFF. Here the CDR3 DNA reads TGCAGCGTTGAAGCTACAGGAGGGGACACTGAAGCTTTCTTT.

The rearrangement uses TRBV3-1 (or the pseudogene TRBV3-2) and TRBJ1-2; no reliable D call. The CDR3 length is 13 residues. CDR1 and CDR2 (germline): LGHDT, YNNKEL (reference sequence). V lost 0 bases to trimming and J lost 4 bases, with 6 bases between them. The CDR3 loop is CASSQETFYGYTF. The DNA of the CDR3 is TGTGCCAGCAGCCAAGAAACTTTCTATGGCTACACCTTC.